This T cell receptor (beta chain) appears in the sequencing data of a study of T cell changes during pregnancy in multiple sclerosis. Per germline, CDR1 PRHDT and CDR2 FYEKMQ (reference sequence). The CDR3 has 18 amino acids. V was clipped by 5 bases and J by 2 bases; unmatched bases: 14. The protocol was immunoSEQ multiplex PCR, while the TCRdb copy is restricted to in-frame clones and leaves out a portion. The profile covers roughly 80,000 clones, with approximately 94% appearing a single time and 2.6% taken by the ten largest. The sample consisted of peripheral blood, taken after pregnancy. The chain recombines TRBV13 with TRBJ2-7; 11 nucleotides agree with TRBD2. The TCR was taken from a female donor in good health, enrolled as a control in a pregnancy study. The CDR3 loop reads CASSPHSPGLAGAYEQYF. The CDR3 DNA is TGTGCCAGCAGCCCTCACTCGCCCGGACTAGCGGGTGCCTACGAGCAGTACTTC.